Shown below are 5 T cell receptor beta chains from a single sample sequenced in a study of human T cells and chemical hapten exposure. Time point described: pre-sensitization, week 0. The treatment here: therapeutic diphenylcyclopropenone sensitization with weekly scalp DPC. MiXCR, run by TCRdb on the RACE reads, gives a single entry per CDR3 protein. The sample yields fewer than 70,000 distinct CDR3 sequences, around 7% seen once. The sequences come from whole blood, collected in connection with sensitization to the hapten diphenylcyclopropenone (DPC). Receptor source: a woman aged 25-40 years with alopecia areata. Some clones in this sample may be carry-over from other donors' samples.

This clonotype was picked up many times. The chain carries TRBV5-4 and TRBJ1-2, with 11 bases lining up with TRBD1. Germline values: CDR1 SGHNT, CDR2 YYREEE (reference sequence). Losses at the gene ends were 7 bases for V and 6 bases for J; bases not matched to a gene: 14. CDR3 length: 16 amino acids. CDR3 DNA sequence: TGTGCCAGCGCCCCTGGGGGAGGACAGGGGGCAGATGGCTACACCTTC. It translates to CASAPGGGQGADGYTF.

This clonotype was counted between two and nine times. Its ends do not fully match the called genes, so a read error is possible. This sequence joins TRBV12-3 or TRBV12-4 and TRBJ1-2; D is undetermined. The CDR3 loop spans 11 amino acids. The CDR3 nucleotides are TGTGCCAGCATTGGGAGCTATGGCGACACCTTC. Translated: CASIGSYGDTF.

The chain joins TRBV19 to TRBJ1-1; weak D call: TRBD1 (6 bases). Trimming removed 9 bases at V and 1 base at J, with 18 bases between. Per germline, CDR1 LNHDA and CDR2 SQIVND (reference sequence). The CDR3 totals 15 residues. CDR3 coding DNA: TGTGCCAGACAACAGGGAAGGGGGAGGAACACTGAAGCTTTCTTT. Its protein product is CARQQGRGRNTEAFF.

The V call is TRBV14, the J call TRBJ2-3; 12 bases match TRBD2. V shed 0 bases and J 0 bases; nucleotides not matched to a gene: 4. Germline values: CDR1 SGHDN, CDR2 FVKESK. The CDR3 covers 18 residues. The chain's CDR3 is CASSQDRGLAGSTDTQYF. For the CDR3, the DNA is TGTGCCAGCAGCCAAGATAGGGGACTAGCGGGTAGCACAGATACGCAGTATTTT. The whole variable domain, filled in from reference TRBV14 and TRBJ2-3, reads EAGVTQFPSHSVIEKGQTVTLRCDPISGHDNLYWYRRVMGKEIKFLLHFVKESKQDESGMPNNRFLAERTGGTYSTLKVQPAELEDSGVYFCASSQDRGLAGSTDTQYFGPGTRLTVL.

This clonotype has a single count. A read error may be the cause here, since a much bigger clone is one base away. The V gene is TRBV18, the J gene TRBJ1-1; D ambiguous. Germline assignment: CDR1 KGHSH and CDR2 LQKENI. This CDR3 spans 14 amino acids. Written as DNA, the CDR3 is TGTGTCAGCTCACCACCGAACAGCAACACTGAAGCTTTCTTT. Amino acid sequence: CVSSPPNSNTEAFF.